These 30 T cell receptor beta chains were sequenced from one sample in a study of molecular identifiers for immune sequencing clone quantification. Each CDR3 protein gets one entry after TCRdb re-called the PCR reads with MiXCR. This repertoire shows about 500,000 distinct CDR3 sequences, around 21% found once; its top ten account for 0.65% to 0.95%. Sample: naive CD8+ T cells from blood, with Jurkat cell RNA spiked in. As for subset: FACS-sorted CD8+CD4-CCR7+CD45RA+ naive T cells. Receptor source: a human donor in good health. Some libraries in this study had Jurkat cell RNA spiked in.

At least ten counts were recorded for this clonotype. This chain links TRBV28 with TRBJ2-7, with 8 positions matching TRBD1. The V gene's germline CDR1 is MDHEN and CDR2 SYDVKM. There are 15 residues in the CDR3. V dropped 5 bases and J dropped 3; count of bases not matched to a gene: 9. CDR3 region: CASSPRGTGRYEQYF. In nucleotides, the CDR3 is TGTGCCAGCAGTCCGCGCGGGACAGGACGCTACGAGCAGTACTTC.

This chain connects TRBV7-9 to TRBJ2-7, with TRBD2 identical over 10 bases. Germline V CDR1 and CDR2: SEHNR, FQNEAQ (reference sequence). Trimming took 1 base from V and 7 from J; bases not matched to a gene: 7. CDR3 length: 15 residues. The CDR3 spells CASSLVSGGREEQYF. The CDR3 region has the DNA TGTGCCAGCAGCTTAGTTAGCGGGGGGCGTGAGGAGCAGTACTTC.

This clonotype showed up many times. The chain employs TRBV7-9 and TRBJ2-2, with 12 bases identical to TRBD2. The V gene end was trimmed by 1 base and the J gene end by 0 bases; junction bases not matched to a gene: 0. The germline gives CDR1 SEHNR, CDR2 FQNEAQ (reference sequence). The CDR3 totals 17 residues. Here the CDR3 DNA reads TGTGCCAGCAGCTTAGGGACTAGCGGGGCGAACACCGGGGAGCTGTTTTTT. This gives the protein CASSLGTSGANTGELFF.

There are many counts of this clonotype. This sequence joins TRBV27 and TRBJ2-1; 7 nucleotides match TRBD1. The J segment lost 8 bases and the V segment lost 3 bases, leaving 10 bases of the junction unmatched. The CDR3 totals 15 residues. CDR1 is MNHEY and CDR2 is SMNVEV in the germline V gene (reference sequence). The CDR3 DNA is TGTGCCAGCAGTTTGGGGGACAGTCTCGCCCATGAGCAGTTCTTC. It encodes CASSLGDSLAHEQFF.

In regard to this clonotype: A much larger clone lies one base from this, so it may be a read error. The CDR3 DNA sequence: TGCGCCGGCAGCTCCAAGATAGCCACTGAAGCTTTCTTT. The encoded protein is CAGSSKIATEAFF. The chain has TRBV4-3 and TRBJ1-1, with no clear D. Per germline, CDR1 LGHNA and CDR2 YSLEER. CDR3 length equals 13 residues.

This clonotype was counted ten times or more. The chain is built from TRBV28 and TRBJ2-5; perhaps TRBD2 as D (6 bases). V lost 6 bases to trimming and J lost 2 bases, with 19 bases between them. Looked up from germline, CDR1 is MDHEN and CDR2 is SYDVKM. CDR3 length equals 16 residues. The CDR3 loop is CASRGEVMQQQETQYF. CDR3 DNA: TGTGCCAGCAGGGGGGAGGTTATGCAGCAACAAGAGACCCAGTACTTC.

This clonotype was seen more than once but under ten times. V gene TRBV6-5 combines with J gene TRBJ2-5; D is perhaps TRBD2 (7 bases). CDR1 and CDR2 (germline): MNHEY, SVGAGI. Trimming pared 0 bases from V and 1 base from J, leaving 15 bases between. The CDR3 has 17 amino acids. CDR3 in DNA: TGTGCCAGCAGTTACTCAGGCAGGGGACTAATCCAAGAGACCCAGTACTTC. Its protein is CASSYSGRGLIQETQYF.

At least ten counts were recorded for this clonotype. The chain employs TRBV5-1 and TRBJ2-7, with a weak D call TRBD1 (7 bases). This CDR3 has 16 amino acids. Germline lookup yields CDR1 SGHRS and CDR2 YFSETQ. V was shortened by 0 bases and J by 0 bases, with 13 bases between the two germline ends. CDR3 sequence: CASSLGGDSPSYEQYF. The CDR3 nucleotides are TGCGCCAGCAGCTTGGGGGGGGACAGTCCCTCCTACGAGCAGTACTTC.

This clonotype has ten or more counts. This CDR3 reads CASRSPGPTDTQYF. The CDR3 DNA reads as TGTGCCAGCAGAAGCCCCGGGCCCACAGATACGCAGTATTTT. The rearrangement links TRBV12-3 or TRBV12-4 to TRBJ2-3; no clear D gene. The CDR3 runs to 14 residues. Between the trimmed V and J ends, which lost 6 bases and 2 bases, there was a span of 12 bases.

This chain joins TRBV20-1 and TRBJ1-5; TRBD1 matches 10 bases. With V trimmed by 4 bases and J by 15 bases, 18 bases remained unmatched. Germline loops: CDR1 DFQATT, CDR2 SNEGSKA (reference sequence). This CDR3 comprises 15 residues. CDR3 residues: CSAILRGQGPLARHF. CDR3 nucleotides: TGCAGTGCTATTCTGAGGGGACAGGGGCCACTGGCCCGGCATTTT.

The chain combines TRBV20-1 with TRBJ2-7; TRBD2 matches 7 bases. Germline CDR1 is DFQATT and CDR2 is SNEGSKA (reference sequence). V was pared by 2 bases and J by 0 bases, with 1 base of the junction left unmatched. The CDR3 length is 13 residues. The CDR3 DNA reads TGCAGTGCTAGAATAGCGGGCTCCTACGAGCAGTACTTC. It is translated as CSARIAGSYEQYF.

This clonotype turned up a few times. The chain couples TRBV27 to TRBJ2-3; D perhaps matches TRBD2 (6 bases). The V gene lost 5 bases and the J gene lost 4 bases, with 16 bases spanning the gap. CDR3 size: 15 residues. Germline V lookup: CDR1 MNHEY, CDR2 SMNVEV (reference sequence). Written as DNA, the CDR3 is TGTGCCAGCAGTCCTGGCTCGGGAGACCCAGATACGCAGTATTTT. It yields the protein CASSPGSGDPDTQYF.

This clonotype came up a few times. The rearrangement links TRBV9 to TRBJ1-5, with TRBD1 identical over 9 bases. The CDR3 runs 15 residues. The V and J ends lost 4 bases and 6 bases, in that order; junction bases with no gene match: 8. Germline-derived CDR1 and CDR2 are SGDLS and YYNGEE. Written as DNA, the CDR3 is TGTGCCAGCAGCACCGGGACAGGGTTGGGTCAGCCCCAGCATTTT. Protein product: CASSTGTGLGQPQHF.

The chain links TRBV19 to TRBJ2-3; 7 bases align to TRBD1. CDR1 LNHDA and CDR2 SQIVND come from the germline V gene (reference sequence). The CDR3 runs 16 residues. Unmatched junction bases numbered 11, after V lost 4 bases and J lost 4 bases. CDR3 DNA sequence: TGTGCCAGTAGTAACAGGACAGGATTCCCTCCAGATACGCAGTATTTT. This sequence encodes CASSNRTGFPPDTQYF.

In this sample, this clonotype turned up a few times. This sequence joins TRBV6-2 or TRBV6-3 and TRBJ2-7; D unclear. Per the germline V gene, CDR1 is MNHEY and CDR2 is SVGEGT. The CDR3 extends over 14 amino acids. The germline V and J ends were trimmed by 6 bases and 6 bases, with 18 bases remaining between them. CDR3 protein: CASSIHALGFEQYF. The CDR3 DNA follows: TGTGCCAGCAGCATACACGCCCTAGGGTTCGAGCAGTACTTC.

This clonotype was observed at least ten times. This sequence joins TRBV15 and TRBJ2-7; TRBD1 aligns across 9 bases. This CDR3 has 15 residues. Germline trimming cut 3 bases from V and 1 base from J; bases unmatched to any gene: 4. CDR1 is LNHNV, CDR2 YYDKDF, per germline (reference sequence). The CDR3 here is CATSRIGTGSYEQYF. CDR3 nucleotides: TGTGCCACCAGCAGGATTGGGACAGGGTCCTACGAGCAGTACTTC.

The chain employs TRBV12-3 or TRBV12-4 and TRBJ2-2; 12 bases align to TRBD1. CDR3 length: 15 amino acids. J gave up 7 bases and V 7 bases, and 7 bases lay outside the gene matches. The chain's CDR3 is CASTGDRGLDGELFF. DNA of the CDR3: TGTGCCAGCACTGGGGACAGGGGGCTTGACGGGGAGCTGTTTTTT.

The table lists this clonotype with a few counts. This chain joins TRBV20-1 and TRBJ2-7; D gene ambiguous. Trimming stripped 6 bases from V and 2 bases from J, with 11 bases between. Germline V gene data show CDR1 as DFQATT and CDR2 as SNEGSKA (reference sequence). The CDR3 contains 12 residues. The CDR3 reads CSAWIKPYEQYF. In DNA form, the CDR3 reads TGCAGTGCATGGATTAAGCCCTACGAGCAGTACTTC.

This clonotype was counted at least ten times. The chain joins TRBV4-3 to TRBJ2-4; perhaps TRBD1 as D (5 bases). This CDR3 spans 17 amino acids. Trimming took off 3 bases at V and 0 bases at J, with 15 bases between the two ends. Per germline, CDR1 LGHNA and CDR2 YSLEER. The DNA of the CDR3 is TGCGCCAGCAGCCAGAGTACAGGCGCTCTAGCCAAAAACATTCAGTACTTC. This encodes CASSQSTGALAKNIQYF.

Only a few counts were recorded for this clonotype. J is TRBJ2-7 and V is TRBV20-1, with TRBD2 matching 10 bases. CDR1 is DFQATT, CDR2 SNEGSKA, per germline (reference sequence). J gave up 7 bases and V 0 bases, and 24 bases lay outside the gene matches. CDR3 length equals 20 residues. The CDR3 protein is CSARDPARQREGLLLGEQYF. The CDR3 DNA follows: TGCAGTGCTAGAGATCCAGCCCGCCAGCGGGAGGGCCTTCTTCTTGGGGAGCAGTACTTC.

About this clonotype: The germline gene is not matched at one end of the junction; a read error may be the cause. V is TRBV28 and J is TRBJ2-3; D may be TRBD1 (7 bases). The CDR3 has 15 residues. Germline V gene sequence: CDR1 MDHEN, CDR2 SYDVKM. CDR3 DNA sequence: TGTGCCAGCAGTCTTTGGGGGGACAGCACATATACGCAGTATTTT. Residues: CASSLWGDSTYTQYF.

This clonotype turned up a few times. The genes are TRBV30 and TRBJ2-7; D not resolved. CDR1 is GTSNPN, CDR2 SVGIG, per germline (reference sequence). The ends were cut back, 3 bases at V and 3 bases at J, with 12 bases in the middle. This CDR3 is built from 13 residues. CDR3 coding DNA: TGTGCCTGGAGCTGGACGGACGGCTACGAGCAGTACTTC. Translation: CAWSWTDGYEQYF.

Remarks on this clonotype: This may be a read error, as it is one base from a much larger clone. V and J are TRBV4-3 and TRBJ1-5; D remains ambiguous. This CDR3 region has 13 residues. Germline CDR1 reads LGHNA; CDR2 reads YSLEER. CDR3 bases: TGCGCCGGCAGCCAACATCATGGACAGCCCCAGCATTTT. Protein sequence: CAGSQHHGQPQHF.

This clonotype was seen only a few times. The rearrangement links TRBV7-8 to TRBJ2-7, with TRBD2 identical over 14 bases. V was pared by 5 bases and J by 3 bases, with 6 bases of the junction left unmatched. The CDR3 is 16 residues long. Germline loops: CDR1 SGHVS, CDR2 FQNEAQ. The CDR3 sequence is CASSVWTSGGIYEQYF. The CDR3 DNA is TGTGCCAGCAGCGTCTGGACTAGCGGGGGGATCTACGAGCAGTACTTC. The full variable domain, completed using reference TRBV7-8 and TRBJ2-7, is GAGVSQSPRYKVAKRGQDVALRCDPISGHVSLFWYQQALGQGPEFLTYFQNEAQLDKSGLPSDRFFAERPEGSVSTLKIQRTQQEDSAVYLCASSVWTSGGIYEQYFGPGTRLTVT.

The rearrangement links TRBV11-2 to TRBJ2-5; TRBD2 aligns across 8 bases. In germline, CDR1 is SGHAT, CDR2 FQNNGV. The ends lost 4 bases at V and 4 bases at J; junction bases unmatched: 14. The length of the CDR3 is 17 residues. CDR3 in amino acids: CASSSRPGGRLRETQYF. DNA for the CDR3: TGTGCCAGCAGCTCTCGCCCGGGGGGGCGCCTCCGAGAGACCCAGTACTTC.

This clonotype came up many times. The V call is TRBV3-1, the J call TRBJ1-1, with unresolved D. The V gene's germline CDR1 is LGHDT and CDR2 YNNKEL (reference sequence). The V and J ends lost 2 bases and 0 bases respectively, with 10 bases between them. The CDR3 length is 15 residues. The CDR3 region is CASSQIFGMNTEAFF. In DNA form, the CDR3 reads TGTGCCAGCAGCCAAATCTTCGGGATGAACACTGAAGCTTTCTTT.

This clonotype was seen only a few times. The V call is TRBV11-2, the J call TRBJ1-1; TRBD1 agrees at 11 bases. V gave up 5 bases and J gave up 0 bases; unmatched junction bases: 14. The CDR3 loop spans 19 amino acids. CDR1 SGHAT and CDR2 FQNNGV come from the germline V gene. CDR3 loop: CASSPPLDRGLEMNTEAFF. The CDR3 DNA reads TGTGCCAGCAGCCCACCCTTGGACAGGGGGCTGGAAATGAACACTGAAGCTTTCTTT.

V and J are TRBV27 and TRBJ1-1, with D perhaps TRBD1 (5 bases). Trimming shortened V by 5 bases and J by 3 bases, and 19 bases separated the two germline ends. Germline CDR1 reads MNHEY; CDR2 reads SMNVEV (reference sequence). This CDR3 is built from 16 residues. The chain's CDR3 is CASSPLWQGLDTEAFF. The CDR3 region has the DNA TGTGCCAGCAGTCCCCTTTGGCAGGGTTTGGACACTGAAGCTTTCTTT.

A remark on this clonotype: A read error is possible here, since a much larger clone lies one base away. The J gene is TRBJ2-7, the V gene TRBV6-5; 12 bases fit TRBD2. The CDR3 loop spans 15 amino acids. Germline assignment: CDR1 MNHEY and CDR2 SVGAGI. V trimming: 0 bases; J trimming: 4 bases; junction bases outside the gene matches: 1. The CDR3 coding sequence is TGTGCCAGCAGTTACTCGACTAGCGGGAGTTACGAGCAGTACTTC. Protein sequence: CASSYSTSGSYEQYF.

This clonotype was recorded once. The J gene is TRBJ2-6, the V gene TRBV4-3; 7 nucleotides match TRBD2. The trim removed 0 bases at V and 1 base at J, leaving 15 bases unmatched. The V gene's germline CDR1 is LGHNA and CDR2 YSLEER. This CDR3 has 21 amino acids. CDR3 nucleotides: TGCGCCAGCAGCCAAGAGTGGGCCGCGGGAGAACCCCTGTCTGGGGCCAACGTCCTGACTTTC. It encodes CASSQEWAAGEPLSGANVLTF.